The 7 T cell receptor beta chains listed next were all sequenced from one sample in a study of T cells in Graves' hyperthyroidism and ophthalmopathy. The source material, RNA transcripts, was used to amplify TCR beta CDR3 regions. The TCR CDR3 was amplified in a first-round RT-PCR using the HTBI primer set. A single record per CDR3 protein comes from TCRdb applying MiXCR to the multiplex PCR reads. The sample shows 550,000 to 600,000 distinct CDR3 sequences, approximately 15% of them seen only once. Sequencing was performed on blood. The receptors were gathered from a woman between 18 and 29 years old with Graves' hyperthyroidism.

This clonotype was recorded a few times. J is TRBJ2-7 and V is TRBV12-3 or TRBV12-4; 7 positions match TRBD1. CDR3 length: 13 amino acids. With 6 bases clipped from V and 6 bases from J, the junction kept 8 bases outside the gene matches. CDR3 in DNA: TGTGCCAGCAGGACTGACAGGGCCGCCGAGCAGTACTTC. This sequence encodes CASRTDRAAEQYF.

The rearrangement uses TRBV27 and TRBJ1-1; D may be TRBD1 (5 bases). This CDR3 contains 14 residues. The V and J ends lost 7 bases and 0 bases respectively, with 12 bases between them. Germline CDR1 MNHEY, CDR2 SMNVEV (reference sequence). CDR3 coding DNA: TGTGCCAGCACTCGGACATCAGTGAACACTGAAGCTTTCTTT. It specifies CASTRTSVNTEAFF.

The chain couples TRBV6-1 to TRBJ1-2; TRBD1 might be the D (5 bases). V lost 5 bases to trimming and J lost 4 bases, with 11 bases between them. Per germline, CDR1 MNHNS and CDR2 SASEGT. The CDR3 consists of 13 residues. The CDR3 DNA follows: TGTGCCAGCAGTCAGACAGCGGCCTATGGCTACACCTTC. Its protein product is CASSQTAAYGYTF.

This chain uses TRBV6-9 with TRBJ1-2; 9 bases map to TRBD1. Trimming cost V 3 bases and J 4 bases; bases outside gene matches: 12. This CDR3 has 17 residues. Per the germline V gene, CDR1 is MNHGY and CDR2 is SVAAGI. CDR3 region: CASSYPAHGQGSYGYTF. The CDR3 nucleotides are TGTGCCAGCAGTTACCCCGCCCACGGACAGGGGAGCTATGGCTACACCTTC.

This sequence joins TRBV18 and TRBJ2-7; 7 bases agree with TRBD1. Germline CDR1 reads KGHSH; CDR2 reads LQKENI. The CDR3 contains 17 residues. V was pared by 4 bases and J by 1 base, with 13 bases of the junction left unmatched. The CDR3 coding sequence is TGTGCCAGCTCACTACGAAGTTCCGGGACAGAATCCTACGAGCAGTACTTC. Its translation is CASSLRSSGTESYEQYF. Based on the CDR3 plus reference TRBV18 and TRBJ2-7, the full variable domain is NAGVMQNPRHLVRRRGQEARLRCSPMKGHSHVYWYRQLPEEGLKFMVYLQKENIIDESGMPKERFSAEFPKEGPSILRIQQVVRGDSAAYFCASSLRSSGTESYEQYFGPGTRLTVT.

This clonotype was recorded at least ten times. This chain links TRBV12-3 or TRBV12-4 with TRBJ2-3; TRBD2 matches at 8 bases. V lost 6 bases, J lost 6 bases, and 14 bases stayed unmatched. The CDR3 runs 16 residues. CDR3 amino acids: CASSQRLAGLADTQYF. The CDR3 DNA reads as TGTGCCAGCAGCCAGAGATTAGCGGGGCTAGCCGATACGCAGTATTTT.

V usage is TRBV19 and J usage is TRBJ2-7, with D uncertain. This CDR3 region has 14 residues. V was cut by 1 base and J by 1 base, with 8 bases left in between. The germline V gene encodes CDR1 LNHDA and CDR2 SQIVND (reference sequence). Written as DNA, the CDR3 is TGTGCCAGTAGTATAGCAGCAGGATCCTACGAGCAGTACTTC. Translated, it gives CASSIAAGSYEQYF.